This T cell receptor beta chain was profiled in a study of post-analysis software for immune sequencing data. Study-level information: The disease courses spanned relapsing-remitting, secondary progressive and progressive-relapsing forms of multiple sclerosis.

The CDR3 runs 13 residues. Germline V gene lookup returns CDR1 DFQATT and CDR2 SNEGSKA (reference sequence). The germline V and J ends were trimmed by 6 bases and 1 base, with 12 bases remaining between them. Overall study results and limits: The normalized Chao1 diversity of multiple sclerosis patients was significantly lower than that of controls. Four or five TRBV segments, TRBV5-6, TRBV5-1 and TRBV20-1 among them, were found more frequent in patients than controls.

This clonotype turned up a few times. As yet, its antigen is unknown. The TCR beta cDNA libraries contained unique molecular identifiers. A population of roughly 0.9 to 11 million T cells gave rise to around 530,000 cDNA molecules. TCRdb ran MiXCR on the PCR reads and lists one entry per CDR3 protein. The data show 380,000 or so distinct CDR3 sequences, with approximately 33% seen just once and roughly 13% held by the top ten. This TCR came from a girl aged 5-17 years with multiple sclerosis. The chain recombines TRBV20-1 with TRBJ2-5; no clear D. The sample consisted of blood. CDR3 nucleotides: TGCAGTGCCAACATGAACTCCCAAGAGACCCAGTACTTC. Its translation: CSANMNSQETQYF.